This TCR beta chain was found in a study of shared clonotypes between healthy human individuals. TCRdb's table, derived via immunoSEQ multiplex PCR, lists solely in-frame clones and lacks some. The data hold about 550,000 clones, with around 95% observed a single time. Naive CD8 cells were CD45RO-negative, positively selected for CCR7, excluding terminally differentiated effector memory CD45RA+ cells. The sample consisted of naive CD8+ T cells sorted from blood. The sequence was collected from a woman in her twenties or thirties in good health.

CDR3 in DNA: TGTGCCAGCAGCTTTTCGACTAGCGTAAACTACGAGCAGTACTTC. The encoded protein is CASSFSTSVNYEQYF. The chain links TRBV12-1 to TRBJ2-7; TRBD2 was called by the table and not checked on the DNA. TRBV12-1 is given as a pseudogene. This CDR3 spans 15 amino acids.